Below, 27 T cell receptor beta chains from the same sample are listed, as sequenced in a study of T cell responses to AZD1222 COVID-19 vaccine (dated by TCRdb to the early 2020s). The meaning of the sample's time point label: baseline before first vaccination. Library preparation employed the immunoSEQ multiplex PCR assay. TCRdb took this table from immuneACCESS and kept in-frame rearrangements with V and J called. Such tables lack part of the clones; where checked against another copy, unresolved V genes explain under half of the gap, and the rest is unexplained. In all, the sample holds about 140,000 clones, and 90% of those were seen once. More than 3% of the sample goes to the ten largest clones. The source was peripheral blood, collected on day 0 of AZD1222 vaccination. Receptor source: an adult in good health.

This clone appeared a single time. The chain couples TRBV4-1 to TRBJ2-3; D may be TRBD1 or TRBD2 (5 bases each). V gave up 5 bases and J gave up 10 bases, with 19 bases separating them. From germline, CDR1 is MGHRA and CDR2 YSYEKL. CDR3 length: 14 residues. DNA for the CDR3: TGCGCCAGCAGCTCCGGGACCCCCCAAACGGCGCAGTATTTT. Residues: CASSSGTPQTAQYF.

This clone was seen just once. This chain joins TRBV9 and TRBJ2-3; the D call may be TRBD1 or TRBD2 (5 bases each). The length of the CDR3 is 12 residues. V lost 10 bases to trimming and J lost 5 bases, with 14 bases between them. CDR1 SGDLS and CDR2 YYNGEE come from the germline V gene. The CDR3 DNA follows: TGTGCCGGGGACCCAGCCGGAGATACGCAGTATTTT. It encodes CAGDPAGDTQYF.

This chain joins TRBV9 and TRBJ1-1; D possibly corresponds to TRBD1 (6 bases). Germline loops: CDR1 SGDLS, CDR2 YYNGEE. V was pared by 1 base and J by 4 bases, with 11 bases between. This CDR3 comprises 14 residues. The CDR3 DNA is TGTGCCAGCAGCGTACAGGGGCTTGGCACTGAAGCTTTCTTT. The encoded protein is CASSVQGLGTEAFF.

This clone showed up just once. One end of the junction fails to match germline, which may point to a read error. This chain uses TRBV5-1 with TRBJ1-3; TRBD1 matches 12 bases. CDR1 and CDR2 (germline): SGHRS, YFSETQ. This CDR3 region has 15 residues. CDR3 protein: CASTLGQGARNTIYF. CDR3 bases: TGCGCCAGCACCTTGGGACAGGGGGCCAGAAACACCATATATTTT.

The chain uses TRBV5-6 and TRBJ2-2, with D possibly TRBD2 on 7 matching bases. Germline CDR1 and CDR2: SGHDT and YYEEEE. V dropped 1 base and J dropped 0 bases, with 10 bases sitting between them. The CDR3 length is 16 residues. This chain's CDR3 is CASSLRGGPNTGELFF. The DNA of the CDR3 is TGTGCCAGCAGCTTGAGGGGGGGGCCGAACACCGGGGAGCTGTTTTTT.

V usage is TRBV30 and J usage is TRBJ2-2, with TRBD2 matching over 13 bases. Unmatched junction bases numbered 6, after V lost 5 bases and J lost 6 bases. The length of the CDR3 is 15 residues. Germline CDR1 and CDR2: GTSNPN and SVGIG (reference sequence). The CDR3 sequence: CAWAGTSGDAGELFF. The CDR3 bases are TGTGCCTGGGCAGGGACTAGCGGGGACGCCGGGGAGCTGTTTTTT.

This chain uses TRBV6-2 or TRBV6-3 with TRBJ2-7, with 9 bases that match TRBD2. Trimming took 4 bases from V and 0 from J; bases not matched to a gene: 1. The CDR3 is 14 residues long. CDR1 is MNHEY, CDR2 SVGEGT, per germline. CDR3 sequence: CASSFSGSSYEQYF. The DNA for the CDR3 is TGTGCCAGCAGTTTTAGCGGGAGCTCCTACGAGCAGTACTTC.

The chain employs TRBV9 and TRBJ1-2; D is uncertain. V was shortened by 8 bases and J by 2 bases, with 1 base between the two germline ends. The CDR3 is 9 amino acids. CDR1 and CDR2 (germline): SGDLS, YYNGEE. The CDR3 bases are TGTGCCAGAAACTATGGCTACACCTTC. Translated, it gives CARNYGYTF.

The CDR3 bases are TGTGCCAGATGCCGGGTGGAGCTCTATGGCTACACCTTC. Protein sequence: CARCRVELYGYTF. The V call is TRBV3-1 (or the pseudogene TRBV3-2), the J call TRBJ1-2; unclear D gene. Looked up from germline, CDR1 is LGHDT and CDR2 is YNNKEL (reference sequence). The CDR3 is 13 amino acids. V was clipped by 9 bases and J by 4 bases, with 15 bases between them.

The chain recombines TRBV7-9 with TRBJ2-1; 8 positions match TRBD2. The CDR3 spans 15 residues. J gave up 4 bases and V 1 base, and 3 bases lay outside the gene matches. The germline V gene has CDR1 SEHNR and CDR2 FQNEAQ (reference sequence). The CDR3 DNA sequence: TGTGCCAGCAGCTTAGAGGGCGGGGGGTACAATGAGCAGTTCTTC. Encoded protein: CASSLEGGGYNEQFF.

In DNA form, the CDR3 reads TGTGCCAGCAGCCCACGTCCGGGGCTAAGCACAGATACGCAGTATTTT. It codes for CASSPRPGLSTDTQYF. This sequence joins TRBV5-8 and TRBJ2-3, with D perhaps matching TRBD1 or TRBD2 (5 bases each). The V end lost 4 bases, the J end lost 0 bases, and 15 bases lay between the germline ends. The CDR3 totals 16 residues. The germline CDR1 and CDR2 sequences are SGHTS and YDEGEE.

The chain links TRBV5-1 to TRBJ2-3, with TRBD2 matching 7 bases. Germline values: CDR1 SGHRS, CDR2 YFSETQ. The CDR3 spans 15 residues. V trimming: 2 bases; J trimming: 2 bases; junction bases outside the gene matches: 5. For the CDR3, the DNA is TGCGCCAGCAGCTTCTATGGACTAGACACAGATACGCAGTATTTT. Translated, it gives CASSFYGLDTDTQYF.

This rearrangement joins TRBV29-1 to TRBJ1-5; TRBD1 aligns across 9 bases. CDR1 and CDR2 from the germline V gene are SQVTM and ANQGSEA. The length of the CDR3 is 14 residues. The junction had 5 bases not matched to a gene; V was cut back by 4 bases and J by 4 bases. The DNA of the CDR3 is TGCAGCGTTGGGACAGGGGCGCTTAATCAGCCCCAGCATTTT. It encodes CSVGTGALNQPQHF.

The chain carries TRBV6-4 and TRBJ2-4, with D perhaps matching TRBD1 or TRBD2 (5 bases each). This CDR3 has 15 residues. Trimming left V 3 bases short and J 9 bases short, with 18 bases between. Germline V gene data show CDR1 as MRHNA and CDR2 as SNTAGT. In DNA, the CDR3 is TGTGCCAGCAGTGAGGAATGGGGGTCTGGTACCATTCAGTACTTC. It codes for CASSEEWGSGTIQYF.

This chain links TRBV15 with TRBJ1-2; possibly TRBD1 for D (6 bases). V shed 2 bases and J shed 6 bases, with 13 bases lying between them. This CDR3 is 14 amino acids long. In germline, CDR1 is LNHNV, CDR2 YYDKDF (reference sequence). The DNA for the CDR3 is TGTGCCACCAGCAGAAGTGGGCCAGGGGATGGCTACACCTTC. Translating it yields CATSRSGPGDGYTF.

The CDR3 sequence: CAWSDSYEQYF. The CDR3 DNA reads TGTGCCTGGAGTGACAGCTACGAGCAGTACTTC. The genes are TRBV30 and TRBJ2-7, with D hard to call. Germline-derived CDR1 and CDR2 are GTSNPN and SVGIG (reference sequence). V was trimmed by 1 base and J by 3 bases, leaving 4 bases between them. The CDR3 runs to 11 residues.

The CDR3 spells CASSSAGGSGNTIYF. The DNA for the CDR3 is TGTGCCAGCAGCTCCGCGGGGGGCTCTGGAAACACCATATATTTT. The chain joins TRBV7-9 to TRBJ1-3; the D gene is possibly TRBD1 (5 bases). CDR1 and CDR2 from the germline V gene are SEHNR and FQNEAQ (reference sequence). V shed 4 bases and J shed 0 bases, with 10 bases lying between them. The CDR3 is 15 residues long. Filled out from reference TRBV7-9 and TRBJ1-3, the complete variable domain reads DTGVSQNPRHKITKRGQNVTFRCDPISEHNRLYWYRQTLGQGPEFLTYFQNEAQLEKSRLLSDRFSAERPKGSFSTLEIQRTEQGDSAMYLCASSSAGGSGNTIYFGEGSWLTVV.

The genes are TRBV6-4 and TRBJ2-3, with D perhaps TRBD2 (6 bases). Trimming shortened V by 4 bases and J by 1 base, and 12 bases separated the two germline ends. This CDR3 is 15 amino acids long. CDR1 is MRHNA and CDR2 is SNTAGT in the germline V gene. The CDR3 sequence is CASSARDWGTDTQYF. As DNA, the CDR3 is TGTGCCAGCAGTGCCCGGGACTGGGGCACAGATACGCAGTATTTT.

In this sample, this clone turned up once. The V gene is TRBV5-5, the J gene TRBJ1-5, with 8 bases matching TRBD1. V shed 4 bases, J shed 4 bases, and the junction held 7 bases outside the gene matches. CDR1 is SGHKS and CDR2 is YYEKEE in the germline V gene (reference sequence). This CDR3 region has 15 residues. The CDR3 bases are TGTGCCAGCAGCCTCACCTGGACAGGGAATCAGCCCCAGCATTTT. It codes for CASSLTWTGNQPQHF.

The chain links TRBV4-1 to TRBJ2-7; 9 bases match TRBD2. Germline trimming cut 4 bases from V and 5 bases from J; bases unmatched to any gene: 6. The CDR3 has 14 residues. CDR1 and CDR2 from the germline V gene are MGHRA and YSYEKL. The CDR3 spells CASSPRTSVHEQYF. CDR3 DNA: TGCGCCAGCAGCCCCAGGACTAGCGTCCACGAGCAGTACTTC.

The rearrangement joins TRBV6-5 to TRBJ1-6; D is perhaps TRBD1 (6 bases). Trimming left V 8 bases short and J 7 bases short, with 12 bases between. The CDR3 length is 13 residues. Germline V gene lookup returns CDR1 MNHEY and CDR2 SVGAGI. The CDR3 protein is CASFSGVNSPLHF. The CDR3 DNA is TGTGCCAGCTTTTCAGGGGTGAATTCACCCCTCCACTTT.

For the CDR3, the DNA is TGCAGCGTTTCGTATTCGGGGGGTAATAGCAATCAGCCCCAGCATTTT. As protein: CSVSYSGGNSNQPQHF. V usage is TRBV29-1 and J usage is TRBJ1-5, with D perhaps matching TRBD1 (5 bases). With 5 bases removed from V and 0 bases from J, the gap between germline ends came to 17 bases. Looked up from germline, CDR1 is SQVTM and CDR2 is ANQGSEA. The CDR3 covers 16 residues.

The CDR3 coding sequence is TGTGCCAGCAGCAGAAGGACATTTCCCTACGAGCAGTACTTC. Its translation: CASSRRTFPYEQYF. This chain joins TRBV5-6 and TRBJ2-7; D might be TRBD1 (5 bases). Trimming removed 4 bases from V and 2 bases from J, with 13 bases in between. Germline V gives CDR1 SGHDT, CDR2 YYEEEE. This CDR3 has 14 amino acids.

J is TRBJ2-5 and V is TRBV19; D may be TRBD1 or TRBD2 (5 bases each). The CDR3 has 14 residues. V lost 4 bases, J lost 5 bases, and 14 bases lay in between. Germline V gene lookup returns CDR1 LNHDA and CDR2 SQIVND (reference sequence). CDR3 sequence: CASSTGTGPETQYF. The CDR3, as DNA: TGTGCCAGTAGTACTGGGACGGGACCGGAGACCCAGTACTTC.

J is TRBJ1-5 and V is TRBV9; possibly TRBD1 for D (5 bases). With 0 bases removed from V and 6 bases from J, the gap between germline ends came to 13 bases. The CDR3 is 15 amino acids. Germline V CDR1 and CDR2: SGDLS, YYNGEE. The DNA for the CDR3 is TGTGCCAGCAGCGTAGAGGAAAGGGGCGGTCAGCCCCAGCATTTT. Residues: CASSVEERGGQPQHF.

This clone has just one count. The chain uses TRBV7-9 and TRBJ1-6, with 8 bases identical to TRBD1. Unmatched junction bases numbered 9, after V lost 5 bases and J lost 9 bases. The CDR3 extends over 15 amino acids. Germline CDR1 is SEHNR and CDR2 is FQNEAQ (reference sequence). The CDR3 protein is CASSPPTGEISPLHF. CDR3 in DNA: TGTGCCAGCAGCCCCCCGACAGGGGAGATTTCACCCCTCCACTTT. Looking up the rest from reference TRBV7-9 and TRBJ1-6 gives the full variable domain: DTGVSQNPRHKITKRGQNVTFRCDPISEHNRLYWYRQTLGQGPEFLTYFQNEAQLEKSRLLSDRFSAERPKGSFSTLEIQRTEQGDSAMYLCASSPPTGEISPLHFGNGTRLTVT.

V gene TRBV16 combines with J gene TRBJ2-5, with TRBD1 identical over 8 bases. CDR1 is KGHSY, CDR2 FQNENV, per germline. The length of the CDR3 is 14 residues. The J segment lost 1 base and the V segment lost 7 bases, leaving 5 bases of the junction unmatched. For the CDR3, the DNA is TGTGCCAGCACCTCCACAGGGGGCCAAGAGACCCAGTACTTC. Residues: CASTSTGGQETQYF. The full variable domain, its missing parts supplied by reference TRBV16 and TRBJ2-5, is GEEVAQTPKHLVRGEGQKAKLYCAPIKGHSYVFWYQQVLKNEFKFLISFQNENVFDETGMPKERFSAKCLPNSPCSLEIQATKLEDSAVYFCASTSTGGQETQYFGPGTRLLVL.